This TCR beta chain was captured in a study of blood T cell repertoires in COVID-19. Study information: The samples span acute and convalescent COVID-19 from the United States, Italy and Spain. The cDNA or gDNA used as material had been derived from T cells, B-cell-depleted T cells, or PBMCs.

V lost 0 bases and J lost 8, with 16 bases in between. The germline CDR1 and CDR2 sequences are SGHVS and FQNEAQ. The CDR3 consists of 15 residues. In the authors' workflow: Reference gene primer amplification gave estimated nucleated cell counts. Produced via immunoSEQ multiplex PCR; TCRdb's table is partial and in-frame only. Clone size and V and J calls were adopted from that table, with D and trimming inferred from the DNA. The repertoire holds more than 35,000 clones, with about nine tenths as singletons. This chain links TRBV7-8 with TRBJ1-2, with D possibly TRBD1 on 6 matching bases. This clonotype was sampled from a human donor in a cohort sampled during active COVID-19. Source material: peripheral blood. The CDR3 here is CASSLAVGGQGGYTF. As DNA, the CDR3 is TGTGCCAGCAGCTTAGCGGTCGGGGGGCAGGGGGGCTACACCTTC.